The 24 T cell receptor beta chains in this list originate from one sample, sequenced in a study of graft-versus-host responses after intestinal transplantation. The antigens of these receptors remain unknown. Data came from immunoSEQ multiplex PCR; TCRdb stores just in-frame clones and leaves some out. The top ten hold more than 0.1% of the sample, which has about 120,000 clones, roughly 91% seen once. The sample here was unstimulated CD4+ T cells sorted from spleen or lymph node cells, taken before intestinal transplant. These receptors were taken from a human donor who received an intestinal transplant.

The chain uses TRBV30 and TRBJ1-5; D unresolved. Germline CDR1 GTSNPN, CDR2 SVGIG (reference sequence). The CDR3 has 13 amino acids. The V end was cut by 2 bases, the J end by 5 bases, with 10 bases between. CDR3 loop: CAWSLDGDQPQHF. CDR3 nucleotides: TGTGCCTGGAGTCTCGATGGTGATCAGCCCCAGCATTTT.

This clone has a single count. The chain is built from TRBV28 and TRBJ1-2; unclear D gene. Trimming pared 3 bases from V and 4 bases from J, leaving 15 bases between. This CDR3 is 15 amino acids long. Germline CDR1 is MDHEN and CDR2 is SYDVKM. The CDR3 here is CASSFVGRMVYGYTF. The CDR3 bases are TGTGCCAGCAGTTTCGTAGGGAGGATGGTCTATGGCTACACCTTC.

In this sample, this clone turned up once. This chain uses TRBV7-6 with TRBJ1-1; TRBD1 matches 8 bases. The CDR3 extends over 14 amino acids. The germline gives CDR1 SGHVS, CDR2 FNYEAQ. After removal of 5 bases from V and 0 bases from J, the junction contained 2 bases not matched to a gene. The CDR3, as DNA: TGTGCCAGCAGCCCGGACAGGGTGAACACTGAAGCTTTCTTT. This codes for CASSPDRVNTEAFF.

This chain connects TRBV6-5 to TRBJ1-5; no clear D gene. V lost 5 bases and J 8 bases, leaving 7 bases between the germline ends. CDR1 is MNHEY, CDR2 SVGAGI, per germline. The CDR3 extends over 11 amino acids. CDR3 in DNA: TGTGCCAGCAGTGACCGAGAGCCCCAGCATTTT. Translating it yields CASSDREPQHF.

The table lists this clone with a few counts. The chain couples TRBV5-1 to TRBJ2-7; D unclear. CDR3 length: 11 residues. Germline V CDR1 and CDR2: SGHRS, YFSETQ. Trimming pared 0 bases from V and 3 bases from J, leaving 1 base between. As DNA, the CDR3 is TGCGCCAGCAGCTTGGACTACGAGCAGTACTTC. Protein sequence: CASSLDYEQYF.

This chain uses TRBV15 with TRBJ2-6; tentatively, D is TRBD1 (6 bases). CDR3 length: 17 amino acids. V was pared by 3 bases and J by 0 bases, with 12 bases between. Germline CDR1 and CDR2: LNHNV and YYDKDF (reference sequence). CDR3 residues: CATSSRTDRSGANVLTF. CDR3 DNA sequence: TGTGCCACCAGCAGTCGGACAGATCGCTCTGGGGCCAACGTCCTGACTTTC. The full variable domain, rest sourced from reference TRBV15 and TRBJ2-6, is DAMVIQNPRYQVTQFGKPVTLSCSQTLNHNVMYWYQQKSSQAPKLLFHYYDKDFNNEADTPDNFQSRRPNTSFCFLDIRSPGLGDTAMYLCATSSRTDRSGANVLTFGAGSRLTVL.

V usage is TRBV19 and J usage is TRBJ1-4; 8 positions match TRBD1. The ends lost 6 bases at V and 3 bases at J; junction bases unmatched: 9. Germline V gives CDR1 LNHDA, CDR2 SQIVND (reference sequence). CDR3 length: 16 amino acids. CDR3 sequence (DNA): TGTGCCAGTAGCAAACGGACAGGGCAGGCTAATGAAAAACTGTTTTTT. Translation: CASSKRTGQANEKLFF.

V gene TRBV9 combines with J gene TRBJ1-1; D call uncertain. Looked up from germline, CDR1 is SGDLS and CDR2 is YYNGEE. The CDR3 runs to 13 residues. Deletions cut 4 bases from V and 5 bases from J, with 12 bases between. As DNA, the CDR3 is TGTGCCAGCAGCCTCCAGGAGAGAACTGAAGCTTTCTTT. Translation: CASSLQERTEAFF.

This clone was counted once. This sequence joins TRBV6-1 and TRBJ2-7; 9 bases fit TRBD2. CDR1 MNHNS and CDR2 SASEGT come from the germline V gene. Trimming removed 5 bases from V and 4 bases from J; junction bases left unmatched: 3. The CDR3 extends over 13 amino acids. The CDR3 sequence: CASSRTSGYEQYF. In DNA form, the CDR3 reads TGTGCCAGCAGTCGAACTAGCGGGTACGAGCAGTACTTC.

This rearrangement joins TRBV30 to TRBJ2-7, with 9 bases lining up with TRBD2. The CDR3 consists of 17 residues. The V gene end was trimmed by 0 bases and the J gene end by 9 bases; junction bases not matched to a gene: 18. From germline, CDR1 is GTSNPN and CDR2 SVGIG (reference sequence). The chain's CDR3 is CAWSVPGTSSSLRGQYF. CDR3 DNA: TGTGCCTGGAGTGTACCCGGGACTAGCAGTTCCCTACGTGGGCAGTACTTC. The variable domain in full, completed from reference TRBV30 and TRBJ2-7, reads SQTIHQWPATLVQPVGSPLSLECTVEGTSNPNLYWYRQAAGRGLQLLFYSVGIGQISSEVPQNLSASRPQDRQFILSSKKLLLSDSGFYLCAWSVPGTSSSLRGQYFGPGTRLTVT.

DNA for the CDR3: TGTGCCAGCAGTTTTCAAGGACACTATGGCTACACCTTC. This sequence encodes CASSFQGHYGYTF. The genes are TRBV6-5 and TRBJ1-2; D not resolved. This CDR3 has 13 residues. The ends were cut back, 4 bases at V and 3 bases at J, with 9 bases in the middle. Germline CDR1 and CDR2: MNHEY and SVGAGI.

This clone appeared a single time. The gene calls are TRBV30 and TRBJ2-7; 8 positions match TRBD1. After removal of 3 bases from V and 2 bases from J, the junction contained 3 bases not matched to a gene. The CDR3 totals 13 residues. The germline CDR1 and CDR2 sequences are GTSNPN and SVGIG (reference sequence). The CDR3 spells CAWRTDRAYEQYF. The CDR3 DNA reads TGTGCCTGGAGGACGGACAGGGCCTACGAGCAGTACTTC.

The V and J genes are TRBV5-1 and TRBJ1-4; D is ambiguous. The germline V gene has CDR1 SGHRS and CDR2 YFSETQ. With 4 bases removed from V and 6 bases from J, the gap between germline ends came to 22 bases. This CDR3 region has 17 residues. The chain's CDR3 is CASSATLTATGDEKLFF. CDR3 coding DNA: TGCGCCAGCAGCGCAACCTTAACAGCGACCGGGGATGAAAAACTGTTTTTT.

The chain is built from TRBV5-8 and TRBJ1-1, with D possibly matching TRBD1 (5 bases). Germline CDR1 SGHTS, CDR2 YDEGEE. This CDR3 is 12 amino acids long. The V and J ends lost 5 bases and 9 bases respectively, with 14 bases between them. Written as DNA, the CDR3 is TGTGCCAGCAGGGCGGGACGGAAAAAAGCTTTCTTT. It translates to CASRAGRKKAFF.

The V and J genes are TRBV10-2 and TRBJ1-3; no firm D call. Germline CDR1 reads WSHSY; CDR2 reads SAAADI. The CDR3 spans 14 residues. Deletions cut 8 bases from V and 0 bases from J, with 11 bases between. CDR3 loop: CASSSGSSGNTIYF. The CDR3 DNA is TGCGCCAGCTCCAGCGGAAGCTCTGGAAACACCATATATTTT.

The chain has TRBV11-2 and TRBJ2-2; TRBD2 aligns across 7 bases. The germline V gene has CDR1 SGHAT and CDR2 FQNNGV. This CDR3 has 17 residues. The V segment lost 3 bases and the J segment 5 bases; nucleotides outside the gene matches: 12. DNA for the CDR3: TGTGCCAGCAGCTTCCGGGGGAGGGCCGAAGGGACCGGGGAGCTGTTTTTT. This sequence encodes CASSFRGRAEGTGELFF. Drawing the rest from reference TRBV11-2 and TRBJ2-2, the complete variable domain is EAGVAQSPRYKIIEKRQSVAFWCNPISGHATLYWYQQILGQGPKLLIQFQNNGVVDDSQLPKDRFSAERLKGVDSTLKIQPAKLEDSAVYLCASSFRGRAEGTGELFFGEGSRLTVL.

The chain combines TRBV30 with TRBJ1-3; D remains unclear. Trimming cost V 0 bases and J 5 bases, with 8 bases left between them. From germline, CDR1 is GTSNPN and CDR2 SVGIG (reference sequence). The CDR3 covers 13 residues. CDR3 bases: TGTGCCTGGAGTGTCTTTTTTAGAAACACCATATATTTT. It translates to CAWSVFFRNTIYF.

V usage is TRBV19 and J usage is TRBJ2-1; 7 bases agree with TRBD2. This CDR3 comprises 19 residues. V lost 7 bases and J lost 8; bases outside the gene matches: 26. The germline CDR1 and CDR2 sequences are LNHDA and SQIVND (reference sequence). CDR3 amino acids: CASTSPSRASGYPFDEQFF. The CDR3 region has the DNA TGTGCCAGTACCTCCCCTTCCAGGGCTAGCGGATACCCCTTCGATGAGCAGTTCTTC.

The chain carries TRBV30 and TRBJ1-2, with D possibly matching TRBD1 (6 bases). The CDR3 is 13 amino acids. Germline values: CDR1 GTSNPN, CDR2 SVGIG (reference sequence). V shed 0 bases and J shed 4 bases, with 9 bases lying between them. CDR3 sequence reads: CAWSVLGAYGYTF. In DNA, the CDR3 is TGTGCCTGGAGTGTCTTGGGGGCCTATGGCTACACCTTC.

V is TRBV6-6 and J is TRBJ1-4, with a possible D match to TRBD1 (5 bases). V was trimmed by 11 bases and J by 0 bases, leaving 16 bases between them. Germline V gene lookup returns CDR1 MNHNY and CDR2 SVGAGI (reference sequence). CDR3 length equals 15 residues. CDR3: CAGSGGGTTNEKLFF. The CDR3 DNA sequence: TGTGCCGGATCTGGGGGGGGGACAACTAATGAAAAACTGTTTTTT.

The J gene is TRBJ2-1, the V gene TRBV28; 14 bases align to TRBD2. Germline lookup yields CDR1 MDHEN and CDR2 SYDVKM. The V gene end was trimmed by 6 bases and the J gene end by 9 bases; junction bases not matched to a gene: 7. The CDR3 has 15 amino acids. Here the CDR3 reads CASSPGTSGSSEQFF. CDR3 in DNA: TGTGCCAGCAGCCCCGGGACTAGCGGGAGTTCTGAGCAGTTCTTC.

J is TRBJ2-4 and V is TRBV28; 9 nucleotides align to TRBD1. CDR1 is MDHEN, CDR2 SYDVKM, per germline. The trim removed 5 bases at V and 15 bases at J, leaving 17 bases unmatched. The CDR3 extends over 15 amino acids. In nucleotides, the CDR3 is TGTGCCAGCAGTCCACAATCCACAGGGGGCCCGGCCGGGTACTTC. Translated: CASSPQSTGGPAGYF.

This clone appeared a single time. The chain recombines TRBV29-1 with TRBJ2-6, with D unresolved. The CDR3 runs to 12 residues. The V and J ends lost 5 bases and 0 bases respectively, with 2 bases between them. The germline V gene encodes CDR1 SQVTM and CDR2 ANQGSEA. The CDR3 coding sequence is TGCAGCGTTTACTCTGGGGCCAACGTCCTGACTTTC. The encoded protein is CSVYSGANVLTF.

The chain employs TRBV18 and TRBJ1-2; weak D call: TRBD1 (5 bases). Germline V gene lookup returns CDR1 KGHSH and CDR2 LQKENI. The CDR3 consists of 16 residues. The germline V and J ends were trimmed by 3 bases and 3 bases, with 17 bases remaining between them. The CDR3 DNA is TGTGCCAGCTCACCGGCCCCCGGGCGGGGGGACTATGGCTACACCTTC. This translates into CASSPAPGRGDYGYTF.